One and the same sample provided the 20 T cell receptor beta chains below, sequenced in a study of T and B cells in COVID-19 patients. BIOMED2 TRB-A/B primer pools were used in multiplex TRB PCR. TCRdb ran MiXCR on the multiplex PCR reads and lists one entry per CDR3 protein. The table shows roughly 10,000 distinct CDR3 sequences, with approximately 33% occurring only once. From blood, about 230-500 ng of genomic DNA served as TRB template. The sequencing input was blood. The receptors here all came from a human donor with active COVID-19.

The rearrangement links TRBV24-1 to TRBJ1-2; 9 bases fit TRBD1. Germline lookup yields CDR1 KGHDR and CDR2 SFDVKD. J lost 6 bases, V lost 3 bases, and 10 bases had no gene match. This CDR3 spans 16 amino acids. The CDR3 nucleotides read TGTGCCACCAGTGATGCAACCCGGGACAGGGCCAATGGCTACACCTTC. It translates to CATSDATRDRANGYTF.

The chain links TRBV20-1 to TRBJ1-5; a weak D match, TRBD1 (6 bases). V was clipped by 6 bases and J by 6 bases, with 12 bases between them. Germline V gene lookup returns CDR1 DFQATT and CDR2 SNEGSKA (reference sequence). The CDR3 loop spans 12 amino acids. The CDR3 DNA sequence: TGCAGTGCCAAAGTAGGGGGTCAGCCCCAGCATTTT. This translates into CSAKVGGQPQHF.

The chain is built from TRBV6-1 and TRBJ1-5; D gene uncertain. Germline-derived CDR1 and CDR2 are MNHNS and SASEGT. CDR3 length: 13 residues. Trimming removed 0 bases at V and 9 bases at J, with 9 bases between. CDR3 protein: CASSEAAEAPQHF. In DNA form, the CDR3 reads TGTGCCAGCAGTGAAGCTGCGGAGGCGCCCCAGCATTTT.

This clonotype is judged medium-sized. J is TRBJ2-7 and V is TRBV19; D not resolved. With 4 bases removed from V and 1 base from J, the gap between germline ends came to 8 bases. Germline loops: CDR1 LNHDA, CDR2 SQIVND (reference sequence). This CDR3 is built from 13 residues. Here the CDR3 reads CASSNIGSYEQYF. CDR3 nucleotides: TGTGCCAGTAGTAATATAGGGTCCTACGAGCAGTACTTC.

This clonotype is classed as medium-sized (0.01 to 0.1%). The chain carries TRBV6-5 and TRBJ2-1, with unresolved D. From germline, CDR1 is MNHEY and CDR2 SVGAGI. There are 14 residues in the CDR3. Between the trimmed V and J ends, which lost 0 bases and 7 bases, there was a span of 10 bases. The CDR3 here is CASSYSTARNEQFF. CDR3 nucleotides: TGTGCCAGCAGTTACTCGACTGCGAGGAATGAGCAGTTCTTC.

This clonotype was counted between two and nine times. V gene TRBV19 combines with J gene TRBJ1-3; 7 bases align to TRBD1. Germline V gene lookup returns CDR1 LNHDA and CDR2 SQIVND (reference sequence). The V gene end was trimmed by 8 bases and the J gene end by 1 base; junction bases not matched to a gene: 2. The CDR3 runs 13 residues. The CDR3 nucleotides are TGTGCCAGTGCACAGGGGTCTGGAAACACCATATATTTT. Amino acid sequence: CASAQGSGNTIYF.

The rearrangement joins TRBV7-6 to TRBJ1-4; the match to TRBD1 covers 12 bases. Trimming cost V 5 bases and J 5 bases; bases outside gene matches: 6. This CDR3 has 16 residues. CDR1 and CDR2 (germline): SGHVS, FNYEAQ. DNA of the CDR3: TGTGCCAGCAGCCAGCCGGGACAGGGGGCGAATGAAAAACTGTTTTTT. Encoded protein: CASSQPGQGANEKLFF. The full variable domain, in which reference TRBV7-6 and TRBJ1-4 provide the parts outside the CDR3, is GAGVSQSPRYKVTKRGQDVALRCDPISGHVSLYWYRQALGQGPEFLTYFNYEAQQDKSGLPNDRFSAERPEGSISTLTIQRTEQRDSAMYRCASSQPGQGANEKLFFGSGTQLSVL.

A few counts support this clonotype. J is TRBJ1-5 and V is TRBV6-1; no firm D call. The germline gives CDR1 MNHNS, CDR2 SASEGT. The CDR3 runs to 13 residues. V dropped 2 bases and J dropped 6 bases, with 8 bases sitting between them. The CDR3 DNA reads TGTGCCAGCAGTGAAAGGTTAAGTCAGCCCCAGCATTTT. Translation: CASSERLSQPQHF.

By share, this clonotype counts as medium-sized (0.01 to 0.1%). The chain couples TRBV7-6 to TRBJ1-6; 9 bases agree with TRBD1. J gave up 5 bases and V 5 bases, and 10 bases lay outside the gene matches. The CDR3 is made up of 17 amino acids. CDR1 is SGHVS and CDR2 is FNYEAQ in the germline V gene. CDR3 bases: TGTGCCAGCAGCCGGGTCGAACAGGGGGCAAATAATTCACCCCTCCACTTT. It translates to CASSRVEQGANNSPLHF.

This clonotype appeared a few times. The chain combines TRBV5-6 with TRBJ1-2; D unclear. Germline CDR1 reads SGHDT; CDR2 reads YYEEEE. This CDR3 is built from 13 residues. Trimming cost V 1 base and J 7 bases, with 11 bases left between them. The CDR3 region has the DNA TGTGCCAGCAGCTTGTATGCCGGGTCTGGCTACACCTTC. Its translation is CASSLYAGSGYTF.

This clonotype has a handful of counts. CDR3 DNA sequence: TGTGCCAGCAGCTCGGGGGACAGAGCTAACTATGGCTACACCTTC. Protein product: CASSSGDRANYGYTF. The chain recombines TRBV7-2 with TRBJ1-2, with 7 nucleotides matching TRBD1. Germline CDR1 SGHTA, CDR2 FQGNSA. J lost 0 bases, V lost 4 bases, and 5 bases had no gene match. The CDR3 has 15 residues.

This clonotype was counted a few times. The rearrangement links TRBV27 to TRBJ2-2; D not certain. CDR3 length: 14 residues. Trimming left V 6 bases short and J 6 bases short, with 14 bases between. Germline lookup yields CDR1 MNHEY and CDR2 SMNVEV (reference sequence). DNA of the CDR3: TGTGCCAGCAGCCCAAGTAGGGTATCCGGGGAGCTGTTTTTT. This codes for CASSPSRVSGELFF.

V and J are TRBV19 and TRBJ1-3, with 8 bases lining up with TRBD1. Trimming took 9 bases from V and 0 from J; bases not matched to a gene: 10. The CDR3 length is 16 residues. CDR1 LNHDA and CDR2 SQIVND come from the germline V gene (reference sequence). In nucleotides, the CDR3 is TGTGCCAGCCGGGACAGGCCCAGGAGCTCTGGAAACACCATATATTTT. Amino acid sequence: CASRDRPRSSGNTIYF.

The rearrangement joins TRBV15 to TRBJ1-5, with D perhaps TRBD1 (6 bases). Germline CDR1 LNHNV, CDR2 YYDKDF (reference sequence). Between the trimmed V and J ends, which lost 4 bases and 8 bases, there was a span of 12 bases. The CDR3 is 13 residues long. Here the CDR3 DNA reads TGTGCCACCAGCACTTTGACAGGTGAGCCCCAGCATTTT. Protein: CATSTLTGEPQHF.

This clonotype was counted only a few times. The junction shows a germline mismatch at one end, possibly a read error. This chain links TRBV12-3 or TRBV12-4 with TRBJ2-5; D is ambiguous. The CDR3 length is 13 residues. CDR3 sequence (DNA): TGTGCCAGCAGGTTAGGGTCGAGGGAGACCCAGTACTTC. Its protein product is CASRLGSRETQYF.

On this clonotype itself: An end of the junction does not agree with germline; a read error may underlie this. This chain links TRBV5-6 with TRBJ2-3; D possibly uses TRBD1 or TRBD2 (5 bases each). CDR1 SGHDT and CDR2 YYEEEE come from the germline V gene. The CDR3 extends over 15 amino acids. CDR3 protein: CANSFEGPGTDTQYF. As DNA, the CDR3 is TGCGCCAACAGCTTCGAGGGGCCCGGCACAGATACGCAGTATTTT.

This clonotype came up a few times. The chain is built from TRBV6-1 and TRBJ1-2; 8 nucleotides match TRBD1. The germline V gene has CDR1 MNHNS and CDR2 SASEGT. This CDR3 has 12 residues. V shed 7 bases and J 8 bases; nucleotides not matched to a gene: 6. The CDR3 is CASTPTGDGYTF. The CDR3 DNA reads TGTGCCAGCACTCCGACAGGGGACGGCTACACCTTC.

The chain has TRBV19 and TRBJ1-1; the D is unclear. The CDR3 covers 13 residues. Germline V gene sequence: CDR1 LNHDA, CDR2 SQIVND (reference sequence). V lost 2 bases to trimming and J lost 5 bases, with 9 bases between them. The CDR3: CASSISEGTEAFF. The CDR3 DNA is TGTGCCAGTAGTATAAGTGAGGGAACTGAAGCTTTCTTT.

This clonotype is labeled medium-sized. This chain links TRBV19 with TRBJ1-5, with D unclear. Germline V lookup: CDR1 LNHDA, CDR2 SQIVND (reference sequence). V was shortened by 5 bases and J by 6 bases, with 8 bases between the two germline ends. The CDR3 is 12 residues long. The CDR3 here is CASSYGGQPQHF. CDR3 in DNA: TGTGCCAGTAGTTACGGAGGTCAGCCCCAGCATTTT. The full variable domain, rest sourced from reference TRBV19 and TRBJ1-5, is DGGITQSPKYLFRKEGQNVTLSCEQNLNHDAMYWYRQDPGQGLRLIYYSQIVNDFQKGDIAEGYSVSREKKESFPLTVTSAQKNPTAFYLCASSYGGQPQHFGDGTRLSIL.

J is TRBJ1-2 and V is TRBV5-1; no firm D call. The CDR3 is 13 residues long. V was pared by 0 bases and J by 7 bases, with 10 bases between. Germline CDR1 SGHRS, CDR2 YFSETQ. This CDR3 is CASSLAGPSGYTF. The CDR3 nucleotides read TGCGCCAGCAGCTTGGCTGGCCCGTCTGGCTACACCTTC.